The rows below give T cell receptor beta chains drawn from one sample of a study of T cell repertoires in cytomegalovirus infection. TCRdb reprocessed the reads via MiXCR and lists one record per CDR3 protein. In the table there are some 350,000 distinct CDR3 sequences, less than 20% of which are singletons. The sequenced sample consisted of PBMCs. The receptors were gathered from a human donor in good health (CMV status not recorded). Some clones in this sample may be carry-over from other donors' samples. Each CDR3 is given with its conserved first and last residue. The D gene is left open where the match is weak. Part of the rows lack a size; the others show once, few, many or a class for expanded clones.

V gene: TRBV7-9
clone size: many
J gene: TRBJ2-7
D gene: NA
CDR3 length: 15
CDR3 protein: CASSAGRDWTLEQYF
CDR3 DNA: TGTGCCAGCAGTGCCGGAAGGGACTGGACTCTCGAGCAGTACTTC

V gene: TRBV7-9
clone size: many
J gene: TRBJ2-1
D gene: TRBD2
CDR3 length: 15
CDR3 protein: CASSKELAGGGEQFF
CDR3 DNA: TGTGCCAGCAGCAAAGAACTAGCGGGAGGCGGTGAGCAGTTCTTC

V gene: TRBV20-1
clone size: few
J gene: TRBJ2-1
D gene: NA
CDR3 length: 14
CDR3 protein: CSARRPASYNEQFF
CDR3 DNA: TGCAGTGCTAGAAGACCGGCCTCCTACAATGAGCAGTTCTTC

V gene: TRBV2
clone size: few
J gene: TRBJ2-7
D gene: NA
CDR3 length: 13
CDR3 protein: CASSAQAGYEQYF
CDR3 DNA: TGTGCCAGCTCCGCCCAGGCGGGCTACGAGCAGTACTTC

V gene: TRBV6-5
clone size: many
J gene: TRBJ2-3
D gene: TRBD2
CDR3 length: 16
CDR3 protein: CASSAQGSGSPDTQYF
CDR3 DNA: TGTGCCAGCAGCGCTCAGGGGAGCGGGAGCCCAGATACGCAGTATTTT

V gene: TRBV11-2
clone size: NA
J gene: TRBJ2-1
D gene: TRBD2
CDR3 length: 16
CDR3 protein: CASSFRGSGRANEQFF
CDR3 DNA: TGTGCCAGCAGCTTCAGGGGTAGCGGGAGGGCCAATGAGCAGTTCTTC

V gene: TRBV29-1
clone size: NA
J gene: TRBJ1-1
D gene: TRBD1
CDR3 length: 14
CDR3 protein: CSVTGQGADAEAFF
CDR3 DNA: TGCAGCGTTACTGGACAGGGGGCGGACGCTGAAGCTTTCTTT

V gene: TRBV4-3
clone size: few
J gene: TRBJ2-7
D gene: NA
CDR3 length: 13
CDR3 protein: CASSQEVSSEQYF
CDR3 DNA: TGCGCCAGCAGCCAAGAGGTTTCGAGCGAGCAGTACTTC

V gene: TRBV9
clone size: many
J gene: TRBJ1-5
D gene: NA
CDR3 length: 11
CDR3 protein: CASSPTRPQHF
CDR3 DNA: TGTGCCAGCAGCCCCACTCGGCCCCAGCATTTT

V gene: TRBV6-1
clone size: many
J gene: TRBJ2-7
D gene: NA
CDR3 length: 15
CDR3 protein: CASLTRMASSYEQYF
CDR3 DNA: TGTGCCAGCCTGACCAGGATGGCTAGCTCCTACGAGCAGTACTTC

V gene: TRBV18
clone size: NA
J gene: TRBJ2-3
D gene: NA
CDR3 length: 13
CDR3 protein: CASSPTADYTQYF
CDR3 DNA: TGTGCCAGCTCTCCGACGGCGGATTATACGCAGTATTTT

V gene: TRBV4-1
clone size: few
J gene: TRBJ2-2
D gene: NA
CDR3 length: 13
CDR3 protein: CASSQEEGLELFF
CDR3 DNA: TGCGCCAGCAGCCAAGAGGAAGGGCTTGAGCTGTTTTTT

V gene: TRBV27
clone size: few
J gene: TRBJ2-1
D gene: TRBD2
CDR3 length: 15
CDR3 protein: CASSSPREIFNEQFF
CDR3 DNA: TGTGCCAGCAGTTCCCCGCGGGAGATCTTTAATGAGCAGTTCTTC

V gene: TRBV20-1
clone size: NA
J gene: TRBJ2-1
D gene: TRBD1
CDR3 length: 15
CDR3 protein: CSGLEGQGAYNEQFF
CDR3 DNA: TGCAGTGGACTTGAGGGACAGGGAGCCTACAATGAGCAGTTCTTC

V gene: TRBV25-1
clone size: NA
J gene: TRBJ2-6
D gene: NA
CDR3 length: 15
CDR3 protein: CASSILVSGANVLTF
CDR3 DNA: TGTGCCAGCAGTATTCTCGTCTCTGGGGCCAACGTCCTGACTTTC

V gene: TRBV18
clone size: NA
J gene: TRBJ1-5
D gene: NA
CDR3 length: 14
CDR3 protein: CASSNSNSNQPQHF
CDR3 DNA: TGTGCCAGCTCGAATAGTAATAGCAATCAGCCCCAGCATTTT

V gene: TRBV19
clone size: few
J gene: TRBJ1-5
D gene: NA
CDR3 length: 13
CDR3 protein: CASSATPHQPQHF
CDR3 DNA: TGTGCCAGTAGCGCTACCCCCCATCAGCCCCAGCATTTT

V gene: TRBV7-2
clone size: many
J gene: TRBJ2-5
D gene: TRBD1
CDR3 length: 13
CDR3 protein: CASSSGQLETQYF
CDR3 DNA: TGTGCCAGCAGCTCGGGACAGTTGGAGACCCAGTACTTC

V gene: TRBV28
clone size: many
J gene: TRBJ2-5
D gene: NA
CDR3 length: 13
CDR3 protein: CASSFGGAQTQYF
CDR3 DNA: TGTGCCAGCAGTTTCGGAGGAGCCCAGACCCAGTACTTC

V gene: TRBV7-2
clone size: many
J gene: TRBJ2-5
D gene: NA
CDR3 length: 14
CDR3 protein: CASSSPTGQETQYF
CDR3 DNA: TGTGCCAGCAGCTCACCGACAGGCCAAGAGACCCAGTACTTC

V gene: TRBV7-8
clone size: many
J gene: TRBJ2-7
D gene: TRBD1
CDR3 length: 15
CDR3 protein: CASSLGETGFYEQYF
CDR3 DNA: TGTGCCAGCAGCTTAGGCGAGACAGGGTTTTACGAGCAGTACTTC

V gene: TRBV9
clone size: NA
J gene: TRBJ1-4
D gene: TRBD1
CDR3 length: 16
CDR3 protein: CASSPGTAQFNEKLFF
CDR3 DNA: TGTGCCAGCAGCCCCGGGACAGCCCAGTTTAATGAAAAACTGTTTTTT

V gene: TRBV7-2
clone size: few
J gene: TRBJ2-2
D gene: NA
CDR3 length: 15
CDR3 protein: CASSPTRTGTGELFF
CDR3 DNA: TGTGCCAGCAGCCCCACCCGAACGGGTACCGGGGAGCTGTTTTTT

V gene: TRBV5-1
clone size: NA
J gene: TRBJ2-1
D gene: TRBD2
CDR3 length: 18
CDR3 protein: CASSSLPGLAGPWNEQFF
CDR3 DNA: TGCGCCAGCAGCTCACTCCCGGGACTAGCGGGTCCGTGGAATGAGCAGTTCTTC

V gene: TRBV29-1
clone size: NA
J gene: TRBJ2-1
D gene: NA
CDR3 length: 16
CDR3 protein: CSVESWGRAYHNEQFF
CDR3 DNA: TGCAGCGTTGAAAGCTGGGGGAGAGCCTATCACAATGAGCAGTTCTTC

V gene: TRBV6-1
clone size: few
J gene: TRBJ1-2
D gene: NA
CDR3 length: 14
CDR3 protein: CASSQRWSGDGYTF
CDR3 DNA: TGTGCCAGCAGTCAACGGTGGTCGGGTGATGGCTACACCTTC

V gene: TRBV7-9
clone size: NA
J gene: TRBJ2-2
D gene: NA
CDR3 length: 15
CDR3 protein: CASSLGQAQAGELFF
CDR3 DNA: TGTGCCAGCAGCTTAGGACAGGCGCAGGCCGGGGAGCTGTTTTTT

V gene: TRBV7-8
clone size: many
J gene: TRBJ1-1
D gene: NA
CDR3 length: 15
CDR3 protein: CASSEVGGAYTEAFF
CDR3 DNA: TGTGCCAGCAGCGAGGTGGGGGGGGCTTACACTGAAGCTTTCTTT

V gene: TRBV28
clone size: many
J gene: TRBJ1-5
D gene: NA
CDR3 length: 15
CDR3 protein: CASRPPGQIWEPQHF
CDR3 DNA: TGTGCCAGCAGACCCCCGGGCCAGATCTGGGAGCCCCAGCATTTT

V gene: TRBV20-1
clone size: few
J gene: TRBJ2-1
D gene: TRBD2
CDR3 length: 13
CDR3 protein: CSASPSGRAGQFF
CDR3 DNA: TGCAGTGCTAGCCCTAGCGGGAGGGCCGGTCAGTTCTTC

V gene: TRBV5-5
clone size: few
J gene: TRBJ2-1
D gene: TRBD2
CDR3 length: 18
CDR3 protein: CASSPPAGPGLAGTPQFF
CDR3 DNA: TGTGCCAGCAGCCCCCCAGCGGGTCCGGGACTAGCGGGTACGCCTCAGTTCTTC

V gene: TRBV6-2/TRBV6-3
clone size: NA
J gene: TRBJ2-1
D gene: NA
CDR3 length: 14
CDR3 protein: CASRPLGSYNEQFF
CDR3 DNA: TGTGCCAGCAGACCTCTCGGAAGTTACAATGAGCAGTTCTTC

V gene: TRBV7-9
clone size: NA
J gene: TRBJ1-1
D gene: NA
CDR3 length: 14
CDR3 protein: CASSPPLYNTEAFF
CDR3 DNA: TGTGCCAGCAGCCCTCCCCTTTACAACACTGAAGCTTTCTTT

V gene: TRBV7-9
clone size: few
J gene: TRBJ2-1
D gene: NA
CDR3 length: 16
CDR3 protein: CASSSIRRDSYNEQFF
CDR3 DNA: TGTGCCAGCAGCTCTATCCGCCGGGACTCCTACAATGAGCAGTTCTTC

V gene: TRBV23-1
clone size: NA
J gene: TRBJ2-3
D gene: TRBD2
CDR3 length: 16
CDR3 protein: CASSQPGLAGADTQYF
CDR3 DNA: TGCGCCAGCAGTCAACCGGGACTAGCGGGAGCAGATACGCAGTATTTT

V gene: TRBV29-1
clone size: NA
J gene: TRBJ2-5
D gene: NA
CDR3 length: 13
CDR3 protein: CSAGAEYQETQYF
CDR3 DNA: TGCAGCGCGGGTGCAGAGTACCAAGAGACCCAGTACTTC

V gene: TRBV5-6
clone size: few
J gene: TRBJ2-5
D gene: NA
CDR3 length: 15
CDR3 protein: CASSLSATNRETQYF
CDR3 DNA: TGTGCCAGCAGCTTGTCGGCCACCAACCGGGAGACCCAGTACTTC

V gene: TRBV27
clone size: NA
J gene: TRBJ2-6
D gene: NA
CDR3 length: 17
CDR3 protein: CASSLGPRLSGANVLTF
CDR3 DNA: TGTGCCAGCAGTTTGGGACCTCGACTCTCTGGGGCCAACGTCCTGACTTTC

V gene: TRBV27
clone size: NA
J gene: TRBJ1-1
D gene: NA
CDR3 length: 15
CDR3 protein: CASSPPPQANTEAFF
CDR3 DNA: TGTGCCAGCAGTCCCCCGCCACAGGCGAACACTGAAGCTTTCTTT

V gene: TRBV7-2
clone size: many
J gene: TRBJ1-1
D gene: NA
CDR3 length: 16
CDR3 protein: CASSPQGWGMNTEAFF
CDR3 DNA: TGTGCCAGCAGCCCCCAGGGGTGGGGGATGAACACTGAAGCTTTCTTT

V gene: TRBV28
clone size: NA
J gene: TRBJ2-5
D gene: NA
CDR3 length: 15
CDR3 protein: CASSSVSGAGETQYF
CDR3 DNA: TGTGCCAGCAGCTCGGTCTCGGGGGCGGGTGAGACCCAGTACTTC

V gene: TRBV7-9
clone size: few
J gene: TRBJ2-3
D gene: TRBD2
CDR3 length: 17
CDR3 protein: CASSPPTSGGSMSTQYF
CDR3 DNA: TGTGCCAGCAGCCCCCCGACTAGCGGAGGTTCAATGAGTACGCAGTATTTT

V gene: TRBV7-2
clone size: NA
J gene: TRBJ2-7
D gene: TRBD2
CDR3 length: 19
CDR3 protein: CASSRPGAGGKLHSYEQYF
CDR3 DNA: TGTGCCAGCAGCCGCCCGGGAGCGGGAGGGAAACTACATTCCTACGAGCAGTACTTC

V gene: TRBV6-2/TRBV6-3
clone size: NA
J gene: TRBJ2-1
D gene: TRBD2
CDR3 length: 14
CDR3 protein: CASSYWGGRDEQFF
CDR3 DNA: TGTGCCAGCAGTTACTGGGGCGGGAGAGATGAGCAGTTCTTC

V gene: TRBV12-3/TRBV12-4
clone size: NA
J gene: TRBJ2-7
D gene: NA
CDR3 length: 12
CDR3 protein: CASAPIRREQYF
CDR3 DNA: TGTGCCAGCGCGCCCATCCGTCGCGAGCAGTACTTC

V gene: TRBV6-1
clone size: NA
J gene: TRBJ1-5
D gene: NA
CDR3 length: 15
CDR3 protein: CASSPPTFSNQPQHF
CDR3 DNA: TGTGCCAGCAGTCCCCCGACGTTTAGCAATCAGCCCCAGCATTTT

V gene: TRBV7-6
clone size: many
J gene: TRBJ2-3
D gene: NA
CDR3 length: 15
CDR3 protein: CASSFSAEGTDTQYF
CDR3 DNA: TGTGCCAGCAGCTTCTCGGCGGAGGGCACAGATACGCAGTATTTT

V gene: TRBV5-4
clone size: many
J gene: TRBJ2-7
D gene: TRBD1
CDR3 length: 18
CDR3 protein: CASSLGSLTGGVGYEQYF
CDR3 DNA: TGTGCCAGCAGCTTGGGCAGCCTTACAGGGGGTGTTGGGTACGAGCAGTACTTC

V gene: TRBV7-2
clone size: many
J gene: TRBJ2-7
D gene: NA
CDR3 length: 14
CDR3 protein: CASSSGVGRYEQYF
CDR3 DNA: TGTGCCAGCAGCTCCGGGGTGGGTCGCTACGAGCAGTACTTC

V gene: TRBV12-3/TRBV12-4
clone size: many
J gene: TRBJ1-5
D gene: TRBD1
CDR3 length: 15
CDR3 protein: CASSHGQGAMQPQHF
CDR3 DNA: TGTGCCAGCAGCCACGGACAGGGGGCGATGCAGCCCCAGCATTTT

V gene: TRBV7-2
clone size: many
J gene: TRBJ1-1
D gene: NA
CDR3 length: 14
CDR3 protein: CASSLAGRSTEAFF
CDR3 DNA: TGTGCCAGCAGCTTAGCAGGCAGGTCCACTGAAGCTTTCTTT

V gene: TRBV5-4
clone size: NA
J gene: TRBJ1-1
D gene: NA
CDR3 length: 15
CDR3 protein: CASSLAGRVDTEAFF
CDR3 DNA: TGTGCCAGCAGCTTGGCTGGCAGGGTGGACACTGAAGCTTTCTTT

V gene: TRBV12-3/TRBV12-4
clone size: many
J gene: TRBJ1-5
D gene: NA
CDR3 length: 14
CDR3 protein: CASSWGFGDQPQHF
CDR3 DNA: TGTGCCAGCAGTTGGGGGTTTGGGGATCAGCCCCAGCATTTT

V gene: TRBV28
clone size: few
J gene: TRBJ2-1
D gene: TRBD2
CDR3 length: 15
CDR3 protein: CASSLITSGGNEQFF
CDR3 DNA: TGTGCCAGCAGTTTAATCACTAGCGGGGGTAATGAGCAGTTCTTC

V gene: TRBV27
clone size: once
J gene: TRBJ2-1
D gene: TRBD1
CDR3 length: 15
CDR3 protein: CASSSPGTGYNEQFF
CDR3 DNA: TGTGCCAGCAGTTCCCCCGGGACAGGTTACAATGAGCAGTTCTTC

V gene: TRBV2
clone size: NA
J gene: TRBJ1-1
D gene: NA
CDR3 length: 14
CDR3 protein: CASEAGRVGTEAFF
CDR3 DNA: TGTGCCAGTGAAGCCGGACGGGTGGGGACTGAAGCTTTCTTT

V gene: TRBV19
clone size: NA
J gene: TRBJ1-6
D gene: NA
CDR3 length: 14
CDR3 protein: CASSKDGQGSPLHF
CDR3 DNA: TGTGCCAGTAGCAAAGACGGGCAGGGTTCACCCCTCCACTTT

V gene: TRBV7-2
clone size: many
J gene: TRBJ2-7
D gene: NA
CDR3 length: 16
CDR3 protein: CASSSLVGRYTYEQYF
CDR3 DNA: TGTGCCAGCAGCTCCTTGGTTGGTCGCTACACCTACGAGCAGTACTTC

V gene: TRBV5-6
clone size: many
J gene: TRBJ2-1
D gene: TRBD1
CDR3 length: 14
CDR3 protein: CASRGGSRYNEQFF
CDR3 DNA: TGTGCCAGCAGAGGGGGCAGCCGTTACAATGAGCAGTTCTTC

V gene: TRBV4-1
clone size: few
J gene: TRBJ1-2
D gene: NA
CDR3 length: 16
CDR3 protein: CASSQDLVTADYGYTF
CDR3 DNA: TGCGCCAGCAGCCAAGATCTGGTTACCGCAGACTATGGCTACACCTTC